Listed below are T cell receptor beta chains from one sample, sequenced in a study of blood T cell repertoires in COVID-19. Sequencing was performed with immunoSEQ multiplex PCR; in TCRdb, only in-frame clones are kept and a portion is missing. The profile shows a few hundred thousand clones, around 86% of them singletons. What was sequenced was PBMCs or T cells enriched from blood (not recorded which). These receptors were obtained from a woman under 30 who had recovered from COVID-19. The CDR3 runs from the conserved cysteine through the conserved F or W. D genes are given only for firm matches. Expanded clones get a size class; other rows say once, few or many, or leave the size out.

DNA	CDR3	V	D	size	J
TGTGCCAGCAGCCGGACTAGCGGGAGTTTTGCGCAGTATTTT	CASSRTSGSFAQYF	TRBV3-1/TRBV3-2	TRBD2	NA	TRBJ2-3
TGTGCCAGCAGTCCCCGACTAGGAGGCACCGGGGAGCTGTTTTTT	CASSPRLGGTGELFF	TRBV27	NA	NA	TRBJ2-2
TGTGCCAGCAGCTTAGCCGGGGGCTCCTACGAGCAGTACTTC	CASSLAGGSYEQYF	TRBV7-8	NA	NA	TRBJ2-7
TGTGCCAGCAGCTGGGGGACAGGGGGCTACGAGCAGTACTTC	CASSWGTGGYEQYF	TRBV5-5	TRBD1	NA	TRBJ2-7
TGTGCCAGCAGCCTTTCAGGGAACACTGAAGCTTTCTTT	CASSLSGNTEAFF	TRBV9	NA	NA	TRBJ1-1
TGTGCCAGCAGCGTTCCGGGACACTTGAACACTGAAGCTTTCTTT	CASSVPGHLNTEAFF	TRBV9	NA	NA	TRBJ1-1
TGTGCCAGCTCACCTCAGGGTTGGAATGAGCAGTTCTTC	CASSPQGWNEQFF	TRBV18	NA	NA	TRBJ2-1
TGTGCCAGCAGTTTCGCGATGGCGGGAGGGGGACAGACCCAGTACTTC	CASSFAMAGGGQTQYF	TRBV27	TRBD2	NA	TRBJ2-5
TGCGCCAGCAGCCCCGGGACAGGGGATGTCGAGGAGCAGTACTTC	CASSPGTGDVEEQYF	TRBV5-1	TRBD1	NA	TRBJ2-7
TGCAGCGTTGACGGGACTCGCGAAGAGACCCAGTACTTC	CSVDGTREETQYF	TRBV29-1	NA	once	TRBJ2-5
TGCGCCAGCAGCGGACAGGGTCCCTCTGGAAACACCATATATTTT	CASSGQGPSGNTIYF	TRBV5-1	TRBD1	NA	TRBJ1-3
TGTGCCAGCAGCTTAGATGTGGGGAGAAGGGGCTACACCTTC	CASSLDVGRRGYTF	TRBV7-8	NA	NA	TRBJ1-2
TGTGCCAGCAGGGAGGGGACAGGGGAAGATACGCAGTATTTT	CASREGTGEDTQYF	TRBV28	TRBD1	NA	TRBJ2-3
TGTGCCAGCAGTCTTACAGGGGGCTTAGCTTTCTTT	CASSLTGGLAFF	TRBV28	TRBD1	NA	TRBJ1-1
TGTGCCAGCAGCCTAGGACAAACCTATGGCTACACCTTC	CASSLGQTYGYTF	TRBV9	NA	NA	TRBJ1-2
TGTGCCAGCAGCTCGGGAGCTGAAGCTTTCTTT	CASSSGAEAFF	TRBV7-9	NA	NA	TRBJ1-1
TGTGCCAGCTCACCAGGTCTACAGGGGGATCGAGATACGCAGTATTTT	CASSPGLQGDRDTQYF	TRBV18	TRBD1	NA	TRBJ2-3
TGTGCCAGCAGTTTAGGCGGTCCCGGGGAGCAGTACTTC	CASSLGGPGEQYF	TRBV12-3/TRBV12-4	NA	NA	TRBJ2-7
TGTGCCAGCAGCGTATCGAGCGGGGAAACAGATACGCAGTATTTT	CASSVSSGETDTQYF	TRBV9	TRBD2	NA	TRBJ2-3
TGTGCCTGGAGTTATCCGGGACAGGGAGGTGGAAACACCATATATTTT	CAWSYPGQGGGNTIYF	TRBV30	TRBD1	few	TRBJ1-3
TGTGCCACCAAAGGGACAGCCTATCTGGGAACTAATGAAAAACTGTTTTTT	CATKGTAYLGTNEKLFF	TRBV7-9	TRBD1	NA	TRBJ1-4
TGTGCCAGCAGCTTAAGTCAGGGCCCGTATGGCTACACCTTC	CASSLSQGPYGYTF	TRBV5-5	NA	few	TRBJ1-2
TGTGCCAGCAGTGACGGACAAGGCGAGACCCAGTACTTC	CASSDGQGETQYF	TRBV6-1	NA	NA	TRBJ2-5
TGCGCCAGCAGCCACGGGACAGGTCAGACCTACGAGCAGTACTTC	CASSHGTGQTYEQYF	TRBV4-1	TRBD1	NA	TRBJ2-7
TGTGCCAGCAGCTTAGCGACGACAGATCAGGATTACGAGCAGTACTTC	CASSLATTDQDYEQYF	TRBV7-6	NA	once	TRBJ2-7
TGTGCCATCAGTGATCTTGCTGGCCCGTACAATGAGCAGTTCTTC	CAISDLAGPYNEQFF	TRBV10-3	NA	NA	TRBJ2-1
TGTGCCACCAGCAGAGATCCAGGGTTGAAACTGTTTTTT	CATSRDPGLKLFF	TRBV15	NA	few	TRBJ1-4
TGTGCCAGCGGGACAGGGAATACCTACGAGCAGTACTTC	CASGTGNTYEQYF	TRBV9	TRBD1	NA	TRBJ2-7
TGTGCCAGCAGTTACCTCAGGTTCTATGGCTACACCTTC	CASSYLRFYGYTF	TRBV28	NA	NA	TRBJ1-2
TGTGCCAGCATAAGCGGGAGAGATACGCAGTATTTT	CASISGRDTQYF	TRBV28	TRBD2	NA	TRBJ2-3
TGTGCCAGCAGCCGAGTAGCGGCCTACACCGGGGAGCTGTTTTTT	CASSRVAAYTGELFF	TRBV6-5	NA	few	TRBJ2-2
TGTGCCTGGGGGCTCCGACAGGTTGGAGAAAAACTGTTTTTT	CAWGLRQVGEKLFF	TRBV30	NA	NA	TRBJ1-4
TGTGCCAGCAGTTTATCCGGACAGGGCTATGGCTACACCTTC	CASSLSGQGYGYTF	TRBV28	TRBD1	few	TRBJ1-2
TGCGCCAGCAGATCCGGGACAGGAACTGAAGCTTTCTTT	CASRSGTGTEAFF	TRBV5-1	TRBD1	NA	TRBJ1-1
TGTGCCAGCAGCCTCACGAATCACAGGGGCTTCCACTACGAGCAGTACTTC	CASSLTNHRGFHYEQYF	TRBV14	TRBD1	NA	TRBJ2-7
TGCGCCAGCAGCCGGACAGGGCAAGAACAAGAGACCCAGTACTTC	CASSRTGQEQETQYF	TRBV5-1	TRBD1	NA	TRBJ2-5
TGTGCCAGCAGGGGACTTGTCTCGGGTAATTCACCCCTCCACTTT	CASRGLVSGNSPLHF	TRBV2	NA	few	TRBJ1-6
TGCGCCAGCAGCCTAGAACAGGGGGCCGCCGGGGAGCTGTTTTTT	CASSLEQGAAGELFF	TRBV4-1	TRBD1	NA	TRBJ2-2
TGTGCCAGCAGAGAGGGACAGGGGGCGGCTGGCTACACCTTC	CASREGQGAAGYTF	TRBV28	TRBD1	NA	TRBJ1-2
TGTGCCAGCAGCTTAGTATTAGGACTAGCCGCTTCTGAGCAGTTCTTC	CASSLVLGLAASEQFF	TRBV11-2	TRBD2	NA	TRBJ2-1
TGTGCCAGCAGCTGGGGCCGACAGCAGAACACTGAAGCTTTCTTT	CASSWGRQQNTEAFF	TRBV5-4	NA	NA	TRBJ1-1
TGTGCCAGCAGCCAGGGGCGCGAGCAGTACTTC	CASSQGREQYF	TRBV6-5	NA	once	TRBJ2-7
TGTGCCAGCAGCTTGGGGGCCGGCACCTACGAGCAGTACTTC	CASSLGAGTYEQYF	TRBV5-6	NA	NA	TRBJ2-7
TGTGCCAGCAGCAGAGGACTTCTAAGCTCCTACGAGCAGTACTTC	CASSRGLLSSYEQYF	TRBV7-2	NA	few	TRBJ2-7